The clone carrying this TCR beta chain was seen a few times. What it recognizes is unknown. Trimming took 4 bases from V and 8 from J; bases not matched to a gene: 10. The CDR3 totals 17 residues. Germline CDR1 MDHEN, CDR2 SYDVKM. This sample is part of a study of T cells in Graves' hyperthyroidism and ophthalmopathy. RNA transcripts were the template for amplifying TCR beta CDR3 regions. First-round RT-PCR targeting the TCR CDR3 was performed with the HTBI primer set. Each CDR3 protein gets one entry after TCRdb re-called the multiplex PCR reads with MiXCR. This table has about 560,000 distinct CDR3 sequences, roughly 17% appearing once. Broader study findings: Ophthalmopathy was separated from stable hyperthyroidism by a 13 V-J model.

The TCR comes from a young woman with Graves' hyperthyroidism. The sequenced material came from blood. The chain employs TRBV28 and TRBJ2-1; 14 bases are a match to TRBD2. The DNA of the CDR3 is TGTGCCAGCAGTTCACCGGGACTAGCGGGAGTAAGGTATGAGCAGTTCTTC. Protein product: CASSSPGLAGVRYEQFF.